Reported below is one T cell receptor beta chain. Its cognate antigen is unknown. The table came from immunoSEQ multiplex PCR; TCRdb's copy has only in-frame clones and leaves some out. The data contain about 180,000 clones, around nine tenths of them seen just once; the ten biggest clones take up about 5.5%. These data originate in a study of Ad26.COV2.S vaccination and SARS-CoV-2 variants. Trimming removed 5 bases from V and 0 bases from J, with 8 bases in between. Germline-derived CDR1 and CDR2 are LNHDA and SQIVND (reference sequence). The CDR3 has 14 residues. Study-wide points: Comparability of non-spike TCR breadth was observed across vaccine and placebo recipients. While placebo recipients had lower spike-specific TCR breadth, vaccine recipients had more. Analyses of TCR breadth and depth may have underestimated total T cell responses. Substantial response breadth was reportedly seen for spike-specific CD8+ and CD4+ T cells after vaccination.

The sequence came from a human donor who had recovered from COVID-19. The rearrangement joins TRBV19 to TRBJ2-1; no firm D call. The source material was peripheral blood, sampled after recovery from COVID-19. CDR3 in amino acids: CASSSHGSYNEQFF. The DNA for the CDR3 is TGTGCCAGTAGTTCCCATGGCTCCTACAATGAGCAGTTCTTC. Drawing the rest from reference TRBV19 and TRBJ2-1, the complete variable domain is DGGITQSPKYLFRKEGQNVTLSCEQNLNHDAMYWYRQDPGQGLRLIYYSQIVNDFQKGDIAEGYSVSREKKESFPLTVTSAQKNPTAFYLCASSSHGSYNEQFFGPGTRLTVL.